The rows below give T cell receptor beta chains drawn from one sample of a study of vaccination and CD4 T cells after COVID-19. TCRdb recomputed calls from the PCR reads with MiXCR, one row per CDR3 protein. The data contain about 16,000 distinct CDR3 sequences, 63% of them singletons. The antigens of these receptors remain unknown. The sample consisted of CD4+ T cells from blood, cultured in vitro. These receptors were collected from a human donor who had recovered from COVID-19. Both conserved end residues are part of each CDR3. D genes are given only for firm matches. A clone size is listed for some rows: how often the clone was seen (once, few, many), or a class if it is expanded.

TGTGCCAGCAGCTTAATCGACCCGACAGATACGCAGTATTTT | CASSLIDPTDTQYF | - | TRBJ2-3 | - | TRBV11-2
TGCAGTGCTAGAACGGGACAGGGCGGAGAAAAACTGTTTTTT | CSARTGQGGEKLFF | - | TRBJ1-4 | TRBD1 | TRBV20-1
TGTGCCAGCAGTTACTCCTCCCGGGACAGGGGGACAGATACGCAGTATTTT | CASSYSSRDRGTDTQYF | - | TRBJ2-3 | TRBD1 | TRBV6-5
TGTGCCAGCAGTGTAATCGTACAAGTGGGCTATGGCTACACCTTC | CASSVIVQVGYGYTF | once | TRBJ1-2 | - | TRBV2
TGTGCCAGCAGTTACGAGGGCGAGAGCACTGAAGCTTTCTTT | CASSYEGESTEAFF | - | TRBJ1-1 | - | TRBV6-5
TGTGCCAGCAGTGAAGGGGGCCGGGAGACCCAGTACTTC | CASSEGGRETQYF | few | TRBJ2-5 | TRBD1 | TRBV11-3
TGTGCCAGCAGCACCTACAGCGGGAGTATCTACGAGCAGTACTTC | CASSTYSGSIYEQYF | - | TRBJ2-7 | TRBD2 | TRBV7-2
TGTGCCACCTCGGTCGGCGGAAACTATGGCTACACCTTC | CATSVGGNYGYTF | - | TRBJ1-2 | - | TRBV6-1
TGTGCCACCAGTGATACTCACACTTACACCGGGGAGCTGTTTTTT | CATSDTHTYTGELFF | - | TRBJ2-2 | - | TRBV24-1
TGTGCCAGCAGCTCCACGGGCAGGGTTGTAAACATTCAGTACTTC | CASSSTGRVVNIQYF | - | TRBJ2-4 | - | TRBV5-6
TGTGCCAGCAGCTCCGCTGGACGGGAGGCGGTCATTCAGTACTTC | CASSSAGREAVIQYF | - | TRBJ2-4 | TRBD2 | TRBV7-2
TGCAGTGCTACCGACAGGGCTTCTGGAAACACCATATATTTT | CSATDRASGNTIYF | - | TRBJ1-3 | TRBD1 | TRBV20-1
TGCAGTACCCCGGCTAGCGGAATAACAGATACGCAGTATTTT | CSTPASGITDTQYF | - | TRBJ2-3 | TRBD2 | TRBV20-1
TGTGCCAGCAGCTTAGATCTAGGGGGGACAGGGGGTTACGAGCAGTACTTC | CASSLDLGGTGGYEQYF | - | TRBJ2-7 | TRBD1 | TRBV11-3
TGTGCCAGCAGTGAAGGCGTCGGGGGCCGCGATACGCAGTATTTT | CASSEGVGGRDTQYF | - | TRBJ2-3 | - | TRBV6-1
TGTGCCAGCAGCTTACGGTCGGGGGCCCCAGGTCGTGAGCAGTACTTC | CASSLRSGAPGREQYF | once | TRBJ2-7 | - | TRBV11-2
TGCAGTGCTAGAGATATATCTCGAAGCGGGAGTAATTTAGGGGAGCTGTTTTTT | CSARDISRSGSNLGELFF | - | TRBJ2-2 | TRBD2 | TRBV20-1
TGTGCCAGCAGTAGCCGGGACCTCTATGGCTACACCTTC | CASSSRDLYGYTF | - | TRBJ1-2 | - | TRBV28
TGCAGTGCTTTTTCGGAGGGAAGGGGACCAATAACTTTT | CSAFSEGRGPITF | - | TRBJ2-3 | - | TRBV20-1
TGTGCCAGCAGCCCAGACAGGGTCCAAGAGACCCAGTACTTC | CASSPDRVQETQYF | few | TRBJ2-5 | TRBD1 | TRBV7-8
TGTGCCAGCAGTTTAACTACTGGAAACACCATATATTTT | CASSLTTGNTIYF | - | TRBJ1-3 | - | TRBV28
TGCGCCAGCAGTGAGTCGACGTCGGACGGCTGGGCAGATACGCAGTATTTT | CASSESTSDGWADTQYF | - | TRBJ2-3 | - | TRBV10-1
TGTGCCAGCAGTCGGACTAGCGGGAGAGGTGGCTACGAGCAGTACTTC | CASSRTSGRGGYEQYF | - | TRBJ2-7 | TRBD2 | TRBV12-3/TRBV12-4
TGCGCCAGCAGCTTAACAGGCCCTAGCGGGGGGAGCACAGATACGCAGTATTTT | CASSLTGPSGGSTDTQYF | - | TRBJ2-3 | TRBD2 | TRBV7-3
TGTGCCAGCAGCCGGGGCCTAGGTGAGGGAATGAACACTGAAGCTTTCTTT | CASSRGLGEGMNTEAFF | few | TRBJ1-1 | - | TRBV5-5
TGTGCCAGCAGCTTCGGACCGGGCAATCAGCCCCAGCATTTT | CASSFGPGNQPQHF | - | TRBJ1-5 | - | TRBV6-1
TGTGCCAGCAGCTTAGGCATTAATCAGCCCCAGCATTTT | CASSLGINQPQHF | - | TRBJ1-5 | - | TRBV11-2
TGTGCCACCCAAAGAGGTTGGGCCGGGGAGCTGTTTTTT | CATQRGWAGELFF | - | TRBJ2-2 | - | TRBV24-1
TGTGCCAGCCTTCCGGGGGGACGTGACAATCAGCCCCAGCATTTT | CASLPGGRDNQPQHF | once | TRBJ1-5 | - | TRBV28
TGTGCCAGCACCTCCCACGGACGGGCAGGGGGCGCCTGGCAGCCCCAGCATTTT | CASTSHGRAGGAWQPQHF | - | TRBJ1-5 | TRBD1 | TRBV27
TGTGCCAGCAGCTCAGGACTATTCACAGATACGCAGTATTTT | CASSSGLFTDTQYF | few | TRBJ2-3 | - | TRBV7-3
TGTGCCAGCAGTCCCACTAGGACCCAGCAGTACTTC | CASSPTRTQQYF | - | TRBJ2-7 | - | TRBV7-8
TGTGCCACCAGTGATGCCTCCCGGACGGCTGAAGCTTTCTTT | CATSDASRTAEAFF | - | TRBJ1-1 | - | TRBV24-1
TGTGCCAGCAGCTTAGCGGGGGGGGTTAACTATGGCTACACCTTC | CASSLAGGVNYGYTF | few | TRBJ1-2 | - | TRBV7-2
TGTGCCACCGGATCGACTGAGCAGTTCTTC | CATGSTEQFF | - | TRBJ2-1 | - | TRBV24-1
TGCAGCGTTGTTATGGACTACTATGGCTACACCTTC | CSVVMDYYGYTF | - | TRBJ1-2 | - | TRBV29-1